This T cell receptor beta chain was retrieved from a study of blood T cells in healthy people across ages. A second 7 to 11 cycle PCR used barcoded and J-beta primers. TCRdb processed the 5' RACE reads anew with MiXCR; each CDR3 protein has one entry. The table records 1.5 million to 2 million distinct CDR3 sequences, under 30% of them present only once. CDR3 length: 13 amino acids. Germline CDR1 reads SNHLY; CDR2 reads FYNNEI. V lost 6 bases to trimming and J lost 8 bases; unmatched junction nucleotides: 7. This chain connects TRBV2 to TRBJ2-4, with 7 bases matching TRBD1. The material sequenced was blood. This receptor was identified in a young woman in good health. CDR3 sequence: CASRVGQRDIQYF. CDR3 DNA sequence: TGTGCCAGCAGAGTGGGACAGAGGGACATTCAGTACTTC.